A single T cell receptor beta chain is shown here with its context. Antigen unknown. Naive CD8 cells were CD45RO-negative, positively selected for CCR7, excluding terminally differentiated effector memory CD45RA+ cells. These data come from a study of shared clonotypes between healthy human individuals. Study-wide findings and caveats: Lower generation probabilities were found for non-shared clonotypes than for those shared by all four donors.

Over several immunoSEQ plates, each subset's genomic DNA was distributed in even portions. Generated by immunoSEQ multiplex PCR, the TCRdb table keeps only in-frame clones and is missing some. The table has roughly 2,000,000 clones, about 94% seen once. Losses at the gene ends were 3 bases for V and 2 bases for J; bases not matched to a gene: 8. Germline values: CDR1 SGHRS, CDR2 YFSETQ. CDR3 length equals 15 residues. The J gene is TRBJ2-7, the V gene TRBV5-1, with TRBD2 matching 7 bases. Sequenced: naive CD8+ T cells from PBMCs. The sequence was collected from a man in his late teens or twenties in good health. Some clones in this sample may be carry-over from other donors' samples. The CDR3 nucleotides read TGCGCCAGCAGCTCTCTGACTAGCAGTGCCTACGAGCAGTACTTC. This codes for CASSSLTSSAYEQYF.